This record looks at one TCR beta chain sequence and its context. The data derive from a study of T cell changes during pregnancy in multiple sclerosis. Produced via immunoSEQ multiplex PCR; TCRdb's table is partial and in-frame only. The sample consists of around 80,000 clones, nearly 95% of them appearing once. The CDR3 sequence is 13 residues long. Germline-derived CDR1 and CDR2 are ENHRY and SYGVKD. Trimming stripped 10 bases from V and 5 bases from J, with 15 bases between. The starting material was peripheral blood, obtained in the second trimester of pregnancy. This clonotype was sampled from a female donor in good health, enrolled as a control in a pregnancy study. This rearrangement joins TRBV10-3 to TRBJ2-1; a weak D match, TRBD1 (7 bases). In DNA form, the CDR3 reads TGTGCCACAGGGGGGCAGGGACACAATGAGCAGTTCTTC. It translates to CATGGQGHNEQFF.